This TCR beta chain stems from a study of blood T cell repertoires in COVID-19 (dated by TCRdb to the early 2020s). Regarding the study in general: Samples covering the acute and convalescent phases of COVID-19 were provided by collaborators in the United States, Italy and Spain. Where HLA class I and class II types were available, the types were taken from metadata supplied by the sample provider, not from assay-based typing. Samples came from the ongoing ImmuneRACE study (first 160 participants) plus 1,254 subjects from 6 global collaborators. The prospective study material was composed of cDNA or gDNA derived from T cells, B-cell-depleted T cells, or PBMCs. The repertoires were released in a freely available public database meant as a resource for research on the immune response to SARS-CoV-2. The sample metadata nearly always contained a de-identified subject ID, COVID-19 status, age in years and sex. The dataset comprised deeply sampled blood TCRbeta repertoires from subjects exposed to, actively infected with, or recovered from COVID-19.

About this clone itself: What this receptor recognizes is not known. Base qualities are missing; no much larger clone stands one base away.

The paper's findings and limits, for the study overall: The quantity of clinical and demographic metadata differed by source and by participant and was supplied without curation.

The CDR3 has 13 amino acids, counting the end cysteine and phenylalanine. The DNA shown is the 39-base CDR3, in frame from base 1. Sequences SGHAT (CDR1) and FQNNGV (CDR2) are obtained from the germline V gene. V was cut back by 3 bases and J by 8 bases, leaving a gap of 11 bases between them. Enrolling through a virtual design, the prospective study's participants ranged in age from about 18 to 100 years and lived across roughly 24 United States geographic areas. In the prospective study, participants were assigned to cohorts based on the clinical history participants reported in a screening survey and a study questionnaire. Mobile phlebotomists in the prospective study collected whole blood, serum and a nasopharyngeal or oropharyngeal swab from every participant. Additional blood draws and questionnaires over a 2-month period could optionally be provided by prospective study participants. Before DNA extraction, prospective study blood samples were shipped either frozen or at room temperature.

TCRbeta CDR3 regions were amplified from genomic DNA using the immunoSEQ Assay, a bias-controlled multiplex PCR. The paper's data handling went like this. The number of nucleated cells in each sample was estimated by amplification of reference gene primers within the assay. To quantify the absolute abundance of each unique TCRbeta CDR3 rearrangement, sequence reads were collapsed and filtered. For each sample, productive Simpson clonality was calculated as the square root of Simpson's diversity index over productive rearrangements. TCRdb took over this immuneACCESS table, retaining in-frame rearrangements with V and J assigned. Such tables are incomplete; in checked studies, under half of the missing clones stem from an unresolved V gene, and the remainder is unexplained. V, J and clone size reflect that table, while D and trimming were determined from the DNA. This sample lists approximately 300,000 clones; roughly 90% were detected once. Over 3.5% of the sample rests with the top ten.

The chain links TRBV11-2 with TRBJ1-3; TRBD1 is possibly the D segment (5 matching bases). Material for sequencing was PBMCs or T cells enriched from blood (not recorded which). The clonotype was recovered from a woman aged 18-29 years with acute COVID-19. The nucleotide sequence is TGTGCCAGCAGCTTTCGGGGGGGAGACACCATATATTTT. This yields the protein CASSFRGGDTIYF.